What follows describes a single T cell receptor beta chain. One end of the junction is discordant with germline, which a read error may explain. Germline V lookup: CDR1 SNHLY, CDR2 FYNNEI. CDR3 size: 12 residues. Sequencing used immunoSEQ multiplex PCR; TCRdb keeps in-frame clones, though not all of them. This sample has over a million clones, with around 74% found just once. The data derive from a study of shared clonotypes between healthy human individuals. Source material: memory CD4+ T cells sorted from blood. Subset given: CD45RA-negative fraction. The chain recombines TRBV2 with TRBJ2-1; 8 positions agree with TRBD1. The TCR was taken from a man between 18 and 29 years old in good health. The CDR3 sequence: CASSGRGDRTIF. The CDR3, as DNA: TGTGCCAGCAGTGGGAGGGGGGACAGGACGATCTTC.